The clone carrying this T cell receptor beta chain was counted a few times. Its antigen is undetermined. The data stem from a study of T-cell memory formation after mild COVID-19. The overall study: Clusters were largely donor specific.

Overall study findings and caveats: Largely, contracting CD4+ clones fell within CM and EM, and contracting CD8+ clones within EMRA. Detection of some responders pre-infection suggested pre-existing cross-reactive memory T cells participated. Whether day 37 second-wave clones are SARS-CoV-2-specific was not confirmed.

TCRdb ran MiXCR on the 5' RACE reads and lists one entry per CDR3 protein. The sample records 250,000 to 300,000 distinct CDR3 sequences, about 17% being singletons. The CDR3 contains 13 residues. Germline V gene lookup returns CDR1 SGHVS and CDR2 FQNEAQ. The V gene lost 4 bases and the J gene lost 6 bases, with 13 bases spanning the gap. The chain couples TRBV7-8 to TRBJ2-7; D remains ambiguous. The sequenced sample was PBMCs or a T cell subset sorted from them (not recorded which). The TCR was taken from a man between 18 and 29 years old who had mild COVID-19 (a few samples of this study predate the infection). Cell type and time point are not known. For the CDR3, the DNA is TGTGCCAGCAGCTACCCTCCAGGTCCCGAGCAGTACTTC. This codes for CASSYPPGPEQYF.